This paragraph covers one T cell receptor (beta chain) sequence. There is no known antigen for this receptor. Nothing much larger sits one base from this clone, and base qualities are not available. This sample is drawn from a study of blood T cell repertoires in COVID-19 (dated by TCRdb to about 2020). Background on the whole study: The collaborator samples originated in the United States, Italy and Spain and spanned the acute and convalescent phases of COVID-19. The material from the prospective study consisted of cDNA or gDNA derived from T cells, B-cell-depleted T cells, or PBMCs. Subjects who had been exposed to COVID-19, were actively infected with it, or had recovered from it provided the deeply sampled blood TCRbeta repertoires that made up the dataset. A freely available public database, intended as a resource for researchers studying the immune response to SARS-CoV-2, is where the repertoires were released. Samples came from the ongoing ImmuneRACE study (first 160 participants) plus 1,254 subjects from 6 global collaborators. Nearly every sample came with metadata listing a de-identified subject ID, COVID-19 status, age in years and sex. Where available, HLA class I and class II types were obtained from metadata supplied by the sample provider rather than from assay-based typing. Study-level results and caveats: The amount of clinical and demographic metadata varied by source and participant and was provided uncurated.

Collaborating institutions collected whole blood in K2EDTA tubes following their own protocols. For TCRbeta analysis, collaborator samples were shipped as frozen whole blood, as isolated PBMCs, or as DNA extracted from either sample type. The germline V gene yields SGHRS for CDR1 and YFSETQ for CDR2. From cysteine to phenylalanine, the CDR3 is 15 amino acids long. Of the read, only the CDR3 DNA is kept; its 45 bases are in frame from base 1. The germline V end is reduced by 0 bases and the J end by 5 bases; junction bases left unmatched: 3. The immunoSEQ Assay, a bias-controlled multiplex PCR, was used to amplify TCRbeta CDR3 regions from genomic DNA. As for the original processing: The number of nucleated cells in each sample was estimated from the amplification of reference gene primers within the assay. Sequence reads were collapsed and filtered to measure the absolute abundance of every unique TCRbeta CDR3 rearrangement. Productive Simpson clonality was computed per sample as the square root of Simpson's diversity index over productive rearrangements. The table comes from immuneACCESS by way of TCRdb, which keeps in-frame sequences with V and J called. Part of the clones is missing from these tables; in studies checked, under half for an unresolved V gene and the rest for unknown reasons. That table supplies the V and J calls and clone size; D and trimming were determined from the DNA. Here the sample has 360,000 or so clones; 85% to 90% occur a single time. Around 7% of the sample comes from the top ten.

Sequenced: peripheral blood. The chain is made from TRBV5-1 and TRBJ2-1, with 9 bases in between that match TRBD2. The receptor was isolated from a man between 18 and 29 years old with active or convalescent COVID-19. The CDR3 amino acid sequence is: CASSLGLAENNEQFF. Here is the DNA: TGCGCCAGCAGCTTGGGACTAGCGGAAAACAATGAGCAGTTCTTC. The entire variable domain, with the stretches around the CDR3 drawn from the reference TRBV5-1 and TRBJ2-1 proteins, is KAGVTQTPRYLIKTRGQQVTLSCSPISGHRSVSWYQQTPGQGLQFLFEYFSETQRNKGNFPGRFSGRQFSNSRSEMNVSTLELGDSALYLCASSLGLAENNEQFFGPGTRLTVL.